This T cell receptor (beta chain) was captured by sequencing in a study of a mutant IDH1 vaccine in newly diagnosed glioma. Study background: Treatment recipients were approximately 60% male and around 40% female, and their mean age was around 40 years.

This clone came up once. Its antigen is unknown. Time point indicated: week 23, last vaccination. The investigators gave 300 ug of mutant IDH1 20-mer peptide in each vaccine dose, together with topical imiquimod. General study findings and limits: Pseudoprogression appears to have had no connection to changes in top peripheral T cell clonotypes.

Germline CDR1 SEHNR, CDR2 FQNEAQ (reference sequence). Losses at the gene ends were 0 bases for V and 5 bases for J; bases not matched to a gene: 13. The CDR3 has 17 residues. Some clones are missing from TCRdb's copy, which holds only in-frame ones; the method was immunoSEQ multiplex PCR. The sample has about 43,000 clones, roughly 80% seen once; the top ten hold about 2.2%. The gene calls are TRBV7-9 and TRBJ2-7; 7 bases are a match to TRBD1. The source of this sequence is a woman between 18 and 29 years old with glioma. Some clones in this sample may be carry-over from other donors' samples. This specimen was PBMCs, taken from a glioma patient whose treatment included an IDH1 peptide vaccine. The CDR3 region is CASSLAHPGQFIHEQYF. In DNA, the CDR3 is TGTGCCAGCAGCTTAGCCCACCCGGGACAGTTCATCCACGAGCAGTACTTC.